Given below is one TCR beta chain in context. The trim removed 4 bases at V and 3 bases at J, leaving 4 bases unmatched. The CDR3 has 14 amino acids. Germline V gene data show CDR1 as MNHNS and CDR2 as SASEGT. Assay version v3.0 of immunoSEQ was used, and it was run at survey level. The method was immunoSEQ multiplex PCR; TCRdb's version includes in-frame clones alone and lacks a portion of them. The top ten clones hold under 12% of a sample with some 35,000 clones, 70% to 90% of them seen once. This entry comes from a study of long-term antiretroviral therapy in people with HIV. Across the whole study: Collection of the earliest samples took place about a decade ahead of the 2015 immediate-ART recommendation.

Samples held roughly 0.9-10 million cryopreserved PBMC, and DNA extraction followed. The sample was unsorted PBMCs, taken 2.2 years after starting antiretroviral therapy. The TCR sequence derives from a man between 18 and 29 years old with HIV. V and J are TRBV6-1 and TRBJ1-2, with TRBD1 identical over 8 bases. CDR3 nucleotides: TGTGCCAGCAGTGCAGGCAGGGGGCACTATGGCTACACCTTC. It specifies CASSAGRGHYGYTF.